The sequence of this T cell receptor (beta chain) was determined in a study of shared clonotypes between healthy human individuals. Concerning this clone itself: Sequence at one end of the junction differs from germline and may be a read error.

This CDR3 is 14 amino acids long. The germline CDR1 and CDR2 sequences are LNHNV and YYDKDF (reference sequence). As originally analysed: ImmunoSEQ only sent back junction sequences with no quality scores, so filtering was done differently. Produced via immunoSEQ multiplex PCR; TCRdb's table is partial and in-frame only. The D gene and trimming were derived from the DNA, and the V and J assignments and clone size from that table. The table has more than 400,000 clones, 81% seen once. V usage is TRBV15 and J usage is TRBJ2-1; maybe TRBD1 (5 bases). The TCR was taken from a woman aged 40 to 55 in good health. Some clones in this sample may be carry-over from other donors' samples. The sequencing sample was made of PBMCs. This CDR3 reads CATSREQAREGQFF. CDR3 DNA: TGTGCCACCAGCCGAGAACAGGCAAGGGAAGGGCAGTTCTTC.